This TCR beta chain came from a study of Ad26.COV2.S vaccination and SARS-CoV-2 variants. Looking at the study overall: Into the muscle, Ad26.COV2.S was dosed once or twice, 56 days apart. Study findings and constraints: Reports say spike-specific CD8+ and CD4+ T cell responses covered substantial breadth after vaccination.

Treatment indicated: around 19 received Ad26.COV2.S at low or high dose, single or two shots; about 5 received placebo; per-sample allocation not given. The samples date from day 63 after the first vaccine or placebo injection. Donor was an adult aged 18-55 years in Boston. Immunization relied on an Ad26 vector, which expressed Wuhan-strain SARS-CoV-2 spike. Trimming removed 3 bases from V and 3 bases from J, with 9 bases in between. CDR1 MNHEY and CDR2 SMNVEV come from the germline V gene (reference sequence). The length of the CDR3 is 14 residues. Assay: immunoSEQ multiplex PCR; the TCRdb copy retains only in-frame clones and omits some. Among about 680,000 clones, about 89% were seen once, and the ten largest hold approximately 1.5%. To note about this clone: Its antigen is unidentified. The same CDR3 arises from other DNA sequences in this sample as well.

The gene calls are TRBV27 and TRBJ2-1; no clear D. Sequencing was performed on peripheral blood, taken in a trial of Ad26.COV2.S vaccine versus placebo. This TCR derives from a person between 18 and 65 years old who received the Ad26.COV2.S COVID-19 vaccine or a placebo. The CDR3 here is CASSFKGSYNEQFF. The CDR3 nucleotides are TGTGCCAGCAGTTTTAAAGGTAGCTACAATGAGCAGTTCTTC.